The 23 T cell receptor beta chains listed next were all sequenced from one sample in a study of Ad26.COV2.S vaccination and SARS-CoV-2 variants. Documented treatment: roughly 18 received Ad26.COV2.S at low or high dose, single or two shots; 5 received placebo; per-sample allocation not given. Sampling was done on day 63 after the first vaccine or placebo injection. The repertoire was sequenced with immunoSEQ multiplex PCR; TCRdb's copy has only in-frame clones and lacks some. The sample gives a few hundred thousand clones, approximately 92% of which show up once; 1.5% to 2% is in the top ten. This specimen consisted of peripheral blood, obtained in a trial of Ad26.COV2.S vaccine versus placebo. The source is a person between 18 and 65 years old who received the Ad26.COV2.S COVID-19 vaccine or a placebo.

The genes are TRBV5-1 and TRBJ1-2, with D perhaps matching TRBD1 (6 bases). The CDR3 contains 11 residues. Trimming took 7 bases from V and 4 from J, leaving 8 bases between them. From germline, CDR1 is SGHRS and CDR2 YFSETQ. The CDR3 protein is CASGGGYGYTF. Written as DNA, the CDR3 is TGCGCCAGCGGAGGGGGCTATGGCTACACCTTC.

The chain is built from TRBV5-1 and TRBJ2-7; 10 nucleotides line up with TRBD2. CDR1 and CDR2 (germline): SGHRS, YFSETQ. V gave up 0 bases and J gave up 6 bases; unmatched junction bases: 6. The CDR3 has 15 amino acids. The CDR3 is CASSLELASGGEQYF. CDR3 DNA sequence: TGCGCCAGCAGCTTGGAATTGGCTAGCGGGGGCGAGCAGTACTTC.

In this sample, this clone turned up once. This chain uses TRBV9 with TRBJ1-6; D unclear. Germline V CDR1 and CDR2: SGDLS, YYNGEE. V lost 0 bases and J 9 bases, leaving 10 bases between the germline ends. The CDR3 spans 14 residues. DNA of the CDR3: TGTGCCAGCAGCGTAGGGAGGAGTAGTTCACCCCTCCACTTT. It specifies CASSVGRSSSPLHF.

This clone was detected only once. This sequence joins TRBV19 and TRBJ1-6; D remains unclear. Trimming removed 6 bases at V and 8 bases at J, with 20 bases between. The CDR3 loop spans 16 amino acids. In germline, CDR1 is LNHDA, CDR2 SQIVND (reference sequence). The CDR3 DNA is TGTGCCAGTAGGCCCCGGGCCGGGCATATAGATTCACCCCTCCACTTT. It specifies CASRPRAGHIDSPLHF.

This chain connects TRBV9 to TRBJ2-1; 16 bases fit TRBD2. CDR1 is SGDLS, CDR2 YYNGEE, per germline. The CDR3 loop spans 17 amino acids. J lost 5 bases, V lost 4 bases, and 6 bases had no gene match. The CDR3 DNA is TGTGCCAGCAGCACGGGACTAGCGGGGGGGCCCCACAATGAGCAGTTCTTC. This gives the protein CASSTGLAGGPHNEQFF. Full variable domain (missing parts from reference TRBV9 and TRBJ2-1): DSGVTQTPKHLITATGQRVTLRCSPRSGDLSVYWYQQSLDQGLQFLIQYYNGEERAKGNILERFSAQQFPDLHSELNLSSLELGDSALYFCASSTGLAGGPHNEQFFGPGTRLTVL.

The rearrangement links TRBV5-4 to TRBJ2-3; 8 bases line up with TRBD2. V was clipped by 0 bases and J by 6 bases; unmatched bases: 9. Germline-derived CDR1 and CDR2 are SGHNT and YYREEE (reference sequence). This CDR3 comprises 16 residues. DNA of the CDR3: TGTGCCAGCAGCTTGGACGGGACTAGAAAGGGGGATACGCAGTATTTT. Translating gives CASSLDGTRKGDTQYF.

This clone appeared a single time. The CDR3 is CASSSRDRVEDGYTF. The CDR3, as DNA: TGTGCCAGCAGCTCCCGGGACAGGGTTGAGGATGGCTACACCTTC. The chain is built from TRBV11-2 and TRBJ1-2, with TRBD1 identical over 9 bases. Germline loops: CDR1 SGHAT, CDR2 FQNNGV. The V gene end was trimmed by 4 bases and the J gene end by 6 bases; junction bases not matched to a gene: 9. CDR3 length: 15 amino acids. Based on the CDR3 plus reference TRBV11-2 and TRBJ1-2, the full variable domain is EAGVAQSPRYKIIEKRQSVAFWCNPISGHATLYWYQQILGQGPKLLIQFQNNGVVDDSQLPKDRFSAERLKGVDSTLKIQPAKLEDSAVYLCASSSRDRVEDGYTFGSGTRLTVV.

The chain joins TRBV12-3 or TRBV12-4 to TRBJ1-2; 8 bases fit TRBD1. The CDR3 is 12 residues long. Trimming at V came to 6 bases and at J to 5 bases, leaving 2 bases not matched to a gene. The CDR3 reads CASSRGLYGYTF. DNA of the CDR3: TGTGCCAGCAGCAGGGGGCTGTATGGCTACACCTTC.

The rearrangement uses TRBV29-1 and TRBJ1-1; D gene uncertain. Germline V gene data show CDR1 as SQVTM and CDR2 as ANQGSEA. CDR3 size: 13 residues. V was shortened by 7 bases and J by 4 bases, with 16 bases between the two germline ends. CDR3 sequence (DNA): TGCAGCGCGGGTGGGTATGTTGCCACTGAAGCTTTCTTT. It yields the protein CSAGGYVATEAFF.

The V gene is TRBV4-1, the J gene TRBJ1-1; 7 bases agree with TRBD1. V gave up 0 bases and J gave up 5 bases; unmatched junction bases: 9. The CDR3 spans 16 residues. Germline V CDR1 and CDR2: MGHRA, YSYEKL. The CDR3 sequence is CASSQEGGGASTEAFF. DNA for the CDR3: TGCGCCAGCAGCCAAGAAGGAGGGGGCGCTTCAACTGAAGCTTTCTTT.

This clone has just a few counts. The chain recombines TRBV7-9 with TRBJ1-4, with 9 bases lining up with TRBD1. This CDR3 region has 16 residues. J lost 8 bases, V lost 5 bases, and 12 bases had no gene match. In germline, CDR1 is SEHNR, CDR2 FQNEAQ (reference sequence). CDR3 amino acids: CASSRLKQGAREKLFF. In DNA, the CDR3 is TGTGCCAGCAGCCGTTTAAAACAGGGGGCACGGGAAAAACTGTTTTTT.

The chain joins TRBV3-1 (or the pseudogene TRBV3-2) to TRBJ2-3; 14 nucleotides match TRBD2. Germline values: CDR1 LGHDT, CDR2 YNNKEL (reference sequence). The CDR3 sequence is 17 residues long. V lost 4 bases, J lost 5 bases, and 8 bases stayed unmatched. The CDR3 DNA reads TGTGCCAGCAGCCCCCGACTAGCGGGGGGGCTTGGAGATACGCAGTATTTT. The encoded protein is CASSPRLAGGLGDTQYF.

CDR3 in DNA: TGTGCCAGCAGTCAGGGGGCCGGGGAGCTGTTTTTT. Its translation is CASSQGAGELFF. The chain has TRBV12-3 or TRBV12-4 and TRBJ2-2; 7 bases line up with TRBD1. CDR3 length equals 12 residues. The V and J ends lost 5 bases and 6 bases, in that order; junction bases with no gene match: 0.

CDR3 loop: CASSLGPGDANIQYF. The CDR3 DNA reads as TGTGCCAGCAGCTTAGGGCCAGGGGACGCAAACATTCAGTACTTC. The rearrangement uses TRBV7-2 and TRBJ2-4, with a weak D call TRBD1 (6 bases). V lost 1 base to trimming and J lost 6 bases, with 13 bases between them. The CDR3 covers 15 residues. The germline CDR1 and CDR2 sequences are SGHTA and FQGNSA.

The J gene is TRBJ1-1, the V gene TRBV18; a possible D gene is TRBD1 (5 bases). Germline V gene data show CDR1 as KGHSH and CDR2 as LQKENI. The V gene lost 1 base and the J gene lost 5 bases, with 14 bases spanning the gap. This CDR3 spans 15 amino acids. CDR3 in DNA: TGTGCCAGCTCACCACGCGGGCTGAAGGGGACTGAAGCTTTCTTT. Translation: CASSPRGLKGTEAFF. The entire variable domain, with the rest obtained from reference TRBV18 and TRBJ1-1, is as follows: NAGVMQNPRHLVRRRGQEARLRCSPMKGHSHVYWYRQLPEEGLKFMVYLQKENIIDESGMPKERFSAEFPKEGPSILRIQQVVRGDSAAYFCASSPRGLKGTEAFFGQGTRLTVV.

The gene calls are TRBV30 and TRBJ2-1; 9 bases fit TRBD2. CDR1 and CDR2 (germline): GTSNPN, SVGIG (reference sequence). The CDR3 has 12 amino acids. The V and J ends lost 3 bases and 13 bases, in that order; junction bases with no gene match: 7. The CDR3 DNA is TGTGCCTGGAGAAACCTAGCGGGGACACAGTTCTTC. Its protein product is CAWRNLAGTQFF.

This chain joins TRBV2 and TRBJ1-3; D is perhaps TRBD1 (5 bases). CDR1 is SNHLY and CDR2 is FYNNEI in the germline V gene. V was clipped by 6 bases and J by 0 bases, with 15 bases between them. CDR3 length equals 16 residues. CDR3 region: CASRSRVSNSGNTIYF. In DNA, the CDR3 is TGTGCCAGCAGGTCCAGGGTTAGTAACTCTGGAAACACCATATATTTT.

The V call is TRBV7-8, the J call TRBJ2-1, with 8 bases that match TRBD2. Germline V lookup: CDR1 SGHVS, CDR2 FQNEAQ. The CDR3 has 15 amino acids. V gave up 1 base and J gave up 8 bases; unmatched junction bases: 7. CDR3 sequence (DNA): TGTGCCAGCAGCTTAGTCGGCGGGGGGAGGGATGAGCAGTTCTTC. It is translated as CASSLVGGGRDEQFF.

The chain uses TRBV3-1 (or the pseudogene TRBV3-2) and TRBJ1-3; no clear D. The V gene lost 4 bases and the J gene lost 2 bases, with 12 bases spanning the gap. This CDR3 has 15 amino acids. CDR1 and CDR2 (germline): LGHDT, YNNKEL (reference sequence). The CDR3 nucleotides read TGTGCCAGCAGCCCCGGCCCCCAAACTGGAAACACCATATATTTT. Residues: CASSPGPQTGNTIYF.

The chain carries TRBV7-9 and TRBJ2-3; tentatively, D is TRBD1 (6 bases). The germline CDR1 and CDR2 sequences are SEHNR and FQNEAQ (reference sequence). V lost 2 bases and J 3 bases, leaving 9 bases between the germline ends. CDR3 length: 14 amino acids. In DNA, the CDR3 is TGTGCCAGCAGCTTATTGCAGGGGACAGATACGCAGTATTTT. Amino acid sequence: CASSLLQGTDTQYF.

This rearrangement joins TRBV27 to TRBJ2-7; D remains unclear. V lost 5 bases to trimming and J lost 6 bases, with 11 bases between them. Per the germline V gene, CDR1 is MNHEY and CDR2 is SMNVEV (reference sequence). This CDR3 contains 12 residues. The CDR3 region is CASSPPSGEQYF. CDR3 bases: TGTGCCAGCAGTCCCCCCTCCGGCGAGCAGTACTTC.

This clone occurred once. The chain joins TRBV6-2 or TRBV6-3 to TRBJ2-1, with TRBD2 identical over 9 bases. The germline CDR1 and CDR2 sequences are MNHEY and SVGEGT. The CDR3 covers 14 residues. The V and J ends lost 4 bases and 8 bases, in that order; junction bases with no gene match: 6. Written as DNA, the CDR3 is TGTGCCAGCAGTTCCGGCGGGGGGGCGTATGAGCAGTTCTTC. As protein: CASSSGGGAYEQFF.

The rearrangement links TRBV9 to TRBJ1-6, with D unclear. Trimming stripped 4 bases from V and 0 bases from J, with 11 bases between. CDR1 and CDR2 from the germline V gene are SGDLS and YYNGEE. There are 16 residues in the CDR3. Here the CDR3 DNA reads TGTGCCAGCAGCCCTCTCATGGTCTCCTATAATTCACCCCTCCACTTT. Protein product: CASSPLMVSYNSPLHF.